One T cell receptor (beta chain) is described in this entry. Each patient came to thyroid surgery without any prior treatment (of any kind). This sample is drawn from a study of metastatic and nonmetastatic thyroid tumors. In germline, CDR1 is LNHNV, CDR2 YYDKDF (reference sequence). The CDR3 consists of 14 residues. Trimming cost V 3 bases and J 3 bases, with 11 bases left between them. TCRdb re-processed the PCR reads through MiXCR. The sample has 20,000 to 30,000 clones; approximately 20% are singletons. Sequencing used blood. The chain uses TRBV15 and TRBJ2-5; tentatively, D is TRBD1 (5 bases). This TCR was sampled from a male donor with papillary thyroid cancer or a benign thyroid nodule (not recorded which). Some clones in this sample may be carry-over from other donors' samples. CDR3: CATSRDITEETQYF. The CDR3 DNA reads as TGTGCCACCAGCAGGGACATTACAGAAGAGACCCAGTACTTC. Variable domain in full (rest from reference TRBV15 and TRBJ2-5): DAMVIQNPRYQVTQFGKPVTLSCSQTLNHNVMYWYQQKSSQAPKLLFHYYDKDFNNEADTPDNFQSRRPNTSFCFLDIRSPGLGDTAMYLCATSRDITEETQYFGPGTRLLVL.